These T cell receptor beta chains were read from a single sample in a study of blood T cell repertoires in COVID-19. Profiled with immunoSEQ multiplex PCR; TCRdb holds only in-frame clones, not every one. The sample consists of about 150,000 clones, about 85% of them appearing once. Sequencing input: peripheral blood. These receptors were taken from a man in his fifties or sixties with COVID-19, enrolled during active disease. CDR3s include the opening cysteine and the closing phenylalanine or tryptophan.

V	J	CDR3
TRBV3-1/TRBV3-2	TRBJ1-2	CASRRQGDYGYTF
TRBV13	TRBJ1-2	CASSYRDRAFYGYTF
TRBV6-5	TRBJ2-3	CASRSGGTDTQYF
TRBV28	TRBJ2-5	CASRPGTGVRETQYF
TRBV29-1	TRBJ1-5	CSVGTGKNQPQHF
TRBV10-1	TRBJ2-7	CASSGPTGGPYEQYF
TRBV20-1	TRBJ2-1	CSASGGVLDNEQFF
TRBV6-2/TRBV6-3	TRBJ2-1	CASSPRTGGDEQFF
TRBV19	TRBJ2-7	CASGLGSFYEQYF
TRBV5-4	TRBJ1-3	CASSSTTGPRTIYF
TRBV6-2/TRBV6-3	TRBJ2-1	CASSYGGQTYNEQFF
TRBV19	TRBJ2-7	CASSIPGQGKNEQYF
TRBV5-4	TRBJ1-3	CASSSGGFSEGNTIYF
TRBV19	TRBJ1-1	CASSTLAGQGSNTEAFF
TRBV18	TRBJ2-5	CASSRYGQGKSQETQYF
TRBV19	TRBJ2-7	CASSSTGSGSGEQYF
TRBV9	TRBJ2-5	CASSVSTASGQETQYF
TRBV28	TRBJ2-7	CASSLVAGGNYEQYF
TRBV3-1/TRBV3-2	TRBJ1-2	CASSVQGLGGYTF
TRBV4-1	TRBJ1-3	CASSIRDGTLRDTIYF
TRBV19	TRBJ2-7	CASSIDSRHTISYEQYF
TRBV3-1/TRBV3-2	TRBJ2-1	CASSPGLAGVGNEQFF
TRBV10-1	TRBJ2-5	CASSDLAGDVRETQYF
TRBV19	TRBJ1-2	CASSMYWDSRTNYGYTF
TRBV2	TRBJ2-2	CASSGTSGMTGELFF
TRBV6-5	TRBJ1-1	CASSRDRVNTEAFF
TRBV7-9	TRBJ2-4	CASSSENIQYF
TRBV29-1	TRBJ2-1	CSVPRGQRTYNEQFF
TRBV4-2	TRBJ2-7	CASSQTSGTGYEQYF
TRBV6-2/TRBV6-3	TRBJ1-1	CASSYSGTGGEAFF
TRBV15	TRBJ2-7	CATSSWDRPYEQYF
TRBV13	TRBJ2-7	CASSIRQGAYEQYF
TRBV6-2/TRBV6-3	TRBJ1-6	CASSPGMTGGFNSPLHF
TRBV30	TRBJ1-4	CAWRGAGVEKLFF
TRBV11-3	TRBJ2-5	CASSLGPPREGTQYF
TRBV7-2	TRBJ2-1	CASSTHSGRVGNEQFF
TRBV11-3	TRBJ2-1	CASSLDPGPGMGQFF
TRBV7-8	TRBJ1-2	CASSLTEGYTF
TRBV7-9	TRBJ1-1	CASIGSQGSNTEAFF
TRBV15	TRBJ1-1	CATSRDAGGAWGTEAFF
TRBV28	TRBJ1-2	CASRDRYGYTF
TRBV11-1	TRBJ2-1	CASSFGRGTDNEQFF
TRBV5-4	TRBJ2-6	CASSLSRRGTGANVLTF
TRBV6-1	TRBJ2-7	CASSEPAGVPYEQYF
TRBV28	TRBJ1-6	CASTPFRQGFSPLHF
TRBV27	TRBJ1-1	CASMDTRLNTEAFF
TRBV7-2	TRBJ1-6	CASSTGQGNSPLHF
TRBV15	TRBJ1-5	CATSMTVSNQPQHF
TRBV30	TRBJ2-7	CAWSRVDYYEQYF
TRBV5-1	TRBJ2-1	CASSLAGASGGNNEQFF
TRBV28	TRBJ1-4	CASRTTEKLFF